One and the same sample provided the 31 T cell receptor beta chains below, sequenced in a study of control samples from healthy donors and cancer patients. The protocol was immunoSEQ multiplex PCR, while the TCRdb copy is restricted to in-frame clones and leaves out a portion. The sample includes around 26,000 clones, approximately 78% of them seen just once. The specimen was PBMCs. The receptors here all came from a man in his sixties with colorectal cancer.

The rearrangement joins TRBV18 to TRBJ2-2, with TRBD1 matching 7 bases. CDR1 and CDR2 from the germline V gene are KGHSH and LQKENI. The V gene end was trimmed by 3 bases and the J gene end by 4 bases; junction bases not matched to a gene: 11. CDR3 length equals 17 residues. This CDR3 is CASSPRLTGSSTGELFF. The CDR3 DNA follows: TGTGCCAGCTCACCTCGTCTGACAGGGTCATCCACCGGGGAGCTGTTTTTT.

This chain links TRBV12-5 with TRBJ2-2; 9 bases match TRBD1. V dropped 4 bases and J dropped 2; count of bases not matched to a gene: 5. Germline-derived CDR1 and CDR2 are LGHNT and FRNRAP. The CDR3 loop spans 16 amino acids. The CDR3 coding sequence is TGTGCTAGTGGTTCCAGACAGGGGGGTAACACCGGGGAGCTGTTTTTT. Translating gives CASGSRQGGNTGELFF.

This chain uses TRBV5-8 with TRBJ1-4; 7 bases are a match to TRBD1. This CDR3 region has 15 residues. From germline, CDR1 is SGHTS and CDR2 YDEGEE. With 3 bases clipped from V and 7 bases from J, the junction kept 9 bases outside the gene matches. The CDR3 DNA follows: TGTGCCAGCAGCTCTCCAGGGGGGAACGGTGAAAAACTGTTTTTT. It translates to CASSSPGGNGEKLFF.

The rearrangement joins TRBV5-4 to TRBJ1-1, with D maybe TRBD1 (5 bases). The V end was cut by 1 base, the J end by 7 bases, with 17 bases between. The CDR3 sequence is 15 residues long. Looked up from germline, CDR1 is SGHNT and CDR2 is YYREEE (reference sequence). The CDR3 coding sequence is TGTGCCAGCAGCTTGAGTCGGGGGGATCGCGGTGAAGCTTTCTTT. Translating gives CASSLSRGDRGEAFF.

This clone was seen once. V is TRBV2 and J is TRBJ2-2, with D unresolved. V was pared by 4 bases and J by 1 base, with 13 bases between. Germline V gives CDR1 SNHLY, CDR2 FYNNEI. The length of the CDR3 is 16 residues. The CDR3 is CASSVRPVMNTGELFF. In DNA, the CDR3 is TGTGCCAGCAGTGTAAGGCCCGTAATGAACACCGGGGAGCTGTTTTTT. The variable domain in full, completed from reference TRBV2 and TRBJ2-2, reads EPEVTQTPSHQVTQMGQEVILRCVPISNHLYFYWYRQILGQKVEFLVSFYNNEISEKSEIFDDQFSVERPDGSNFTLKIRSTKLEDSAMYFCASSVRPVMNTGELFFGEGSRLTVL.

This clone was recorded once. The genes are TRBV11-2 and TRBJ1-4; D remains ambiguous. The germline V and J ends were trimmed by 3 bases and 0 bases, with 2 bases remaining between them. The length of the CDR3 is 13 residues. CDR1 and CDR2 from the germline V gene are SGHAT and FQNNGV. In nucleotides, the CDR3 is TGTGCCAGCAGCTTCGCAACTAATGAAAAACTGTTTTTT. This codes for CASSFATNEKLFF.

The V and J genes are TRBV7-9 and TRBJ2-3; tentatively, D is TRBD2 (7 bases). CDR1 is SEHNR and CDR2 is FQNEAQ in the germline V gene (reference sequence). The CDR3 has 13 amino acids. V was clipped by 5 bases and J by 2 bases, with 8 bases between them. The CDR3 sequence: CASSGGATDTQYF. CDR3 DNA sequence: TGTGCCAGCAGCGGGGGGGCCACAGATACGCAGTATTTT.

V gene TRBV6-1 combines with J gene TRBJ1-1; unclear D gene. V gave up 3 bases and J gave up 3 bases, with 14 bases separating them. Looked up from germline, CDR1 is MNHNS and CDR2 is SASEGT. This CDR3 region has 15 residues. The CDR3 loop is CASSEVAGGHTEAFF. The CDR3 DNA reads TGTGCCAGCAGTGAGGTTGCAGGCGGTCACACTGAAGCTTTCTTT.

The V and J genes are TRBV2 and TRBJ2-3; 9 bases align to TRBD2. The CDR3 sequence is 14 residues long. Germline V gene lookup returns CDR1 SNHLY and CDR2 FYNNEI. Germline trimming cut 8 bases from V and 4 bases from J; bases unmatched to any gene: 7. Here the CDR3 reads CASAQRGVSDTQYF. CDR3 nucleotides: TGTGCCAGCGCCCAGCGGGGGGTTTCAGATACGCAGTATTTT.

The chain links TRBV11-2 to TRBJ1-4, with D hard to call. Germline CDR1 and CDR2: SGHAT and FQNNGV. Trimming shortened V by 1 base and J by 5 bases, and 11 bases separated the two germline ends. CDR3 length equals 15 residues. The CDR3, as DNA: TGTGCCAGCAGCTTAGTGGGATATGAAAATGAAAAACTGTTTTTT. Its translation is CASSLVGYENEKLFF.

This sequence joins TRBV10-3 and TRBJ1-4, with a weak D call TRBD1 (6 bases). The germline V gene encodes CDR1 ENHRY and CDR2 SYGVKD. Trimming stripped 6 bases from V and 4 bases from J, with 12 bases between. This CDR3 is built from 14 residues. The CDR3 region has the DNA TGTGCCATCAGGCCGGACAGTTATAATGAAAAACTGTTTTTT. As protein: CAIRPDSYNEKLFF.

As DNA, the CDR3 is TGTGCCAGCAGGGCCGGATTCAATAACTATGGCTACACCTTC. Protein: CASRAGFNNYGYTF. The V call is TRBV6-5, the J call TRBJ1-2; D is ambiguous. Trimming removed 6 bases from V and 1 base from J, with 12 bases in between. CDR1 is MNHEY and CDR2 is SVGAGI in the germline V gene. The CDR3 consists of 14 residues.

The CDR3 DNA reads TGTGCCAGCAGCTACGGGACGGACCTCTTCGGGGCCAACGTCCTGACTTTC. Encoded protein: CASSYGTDLFGANVLTF. This chain uses TRBV5-4 with TRBJ2-6; D could derive from TRBD1 or TRBD2 (5 bases each). The V and J ends lost 3 bases and 4 bases respectively, with 17 bases between them. Germline CDR1 is SGHNT and CDR2 is YYREEE (reference sequence). This CDR3 has 17 amino acids. The whole variable domain, remainder taken from reference TRBV5-4 and TRBJ2-6, is ETGVTQSPTHLIKTRGQQVTLRCSSQSGHNTVSWYQQALGQGPQFIFQYYREEENGRGNFPPRFSGLQFPNYSSELNVNALELDDSALYLCASSYGTDLFGANVLTFGAGSRLTVL.

The J gene is TRBJ2-2, the V gene TRBV6-6; D is possibly TRBD1 (6 bases). Germline assignment: CDR1 MNHNY and CDR2 SVGAGI (reference sequence). With 10 bases removed from V and 1 base from J, the gap between germline ends came to 10 bases. The CDR3 sequence is 13 residues long. CDR3 region: CAMRDKNTGELFF. DNA for the CDR3: TGTGCCATGAGGGACAAGAACACCGGGGAGCTGTTTTTT.

The rearrangement links TRBV3-1 (or the pseudogene TRBV3-2) to TRBJ2-7; the D is unclear. The V gene's germline CDR1 is LGHDT and CDR2 YNNKEL (reference sequence). The CDR3 is 12 residues long. V lost 3 bases, J lost 4 bases, and 7 bases lay in between. CDR3 nucleotides: TGTGCCAGCAGCCAGAGCCAATACGAGCAGTACTTC. This sequence encodes CASSQSQYEQYF.

The chain is built from TRBV24-1 and TRBJ2-5, with 11 bases lining up with TRBD2. The CDR3 is 15 residues long. Germline CDR1 is KGHDR and CDR2 is SFDVKD. The trim removed 5 bases at V and 2 bases at J, leaving 3 bases unmatched. CDR3 coding DNA: TGTGCCACCAGTGGAGCTAGCGGGGGGCAAGAGACCCAGTACTTC. This translates into CATSGASGGQETQYF.

The chain couples TRBV6-5 to TRBJ2-3; D is unclear. The CDR3 is 14 amino acids. Trimming removed 8 bases from V and 3 bases from J, with 15 bases in between. Germline assignment: CDR1 MNHEY and CDR2 SVGAGI. The CDR3 sequence: CASRKTGLTDTQYF. In DNA, the CDR3 is TGTGCCAGCCGAAAAACGGGTTTAACAGATACGCAGTATTTT.

A word on this clone: Other DNA sequences in the sample encode the same CDR3. The chain has TRBV30 and TRBJ2-6; weak D call: TRBD2 (6 bases). This CDR3 contains 18 residues. Germline V gene lookup returns CDR1 GTSNPN and CDR2 SVGIG (reference sequence). The V end was cut by 3 bases, the J end by 2 bases, with 20 bases between. Written as DNA, the CDR3 is TGTGCCTGGAGGATCCTCGGGGGAGCCCTCACTGGGGCCAACGTCCTGACTTTC. This sequence encodes CAWRILGGALTGANVLTF.

The J gene is TRBJ1-4, the V gene TRBV2; 8 bases align to TRBD1. CDR3 length: 14 amino acids. V shed 7 bases and J 6 bases; nucleotides not matched to a gene: 7. Germline V gene lookup returns CDR1 SNHLY and CDR2 FYNNEI. The CDR3 reads CASKVDRGYEKLFF. For the CDR3, the DNA is TGTGCCAGCAAAGTCGACAGGGGTTATGAAAAACTGTTTTTT.

The chain carries TRBV6-2 or TRBV6-3 and TRBJ1-4; 10 nucleotides align to TRBD1. Germline V gene sequence: CDR1 MNHEY, CDR2 SVGEGT. With 5 bases clipped from V and 7 bases from J, the junction kept 7 bases outside the gene matches. The CDR3 loop spans 15 amino acids. In DNA form, the CDR3 reads TGTGCCAGCAGTCTCCCGGGACAGGGGAGTGAAAAACTGTTTTTT. Its translation: CASSLPGQGSEKLFF.

The chain links TRBV6-1 to TRBJ1-2, with D tentatively TRBD1 (6 bases). CDR3 length equals 15 residues. V lost 0 bases and J lost 8, with 16 bases in between. In germline, CDR1 is MNHNS, CDR2 SASEGT. In DNA, the CDR3 is TGTGCCAGCAGTGAAGCAAAGGGGGGGGTTAGAGGCTACACCTTC. It is translated as CASSEAKGGVRGYTF.

This chain joins TRBV2 and TRBJ2-2; no firm D call. V lost 4 bases, J lost 1 base, and 10 bases lay in between. This CDR3 is built from 15 residues. Germline CDR1 and CDR2: SNHLY and FYNNEI. CDR3 protein: CASSVGLGNTGELFF. CDR3 DNA sequence: TGTGCCAGCAGTGTGGGGTTGGGGAACACCGGGGAGCTGTTTTTT.

The chain carries TRBV2 and TRBJ2-7; D uncertain. Germline CDR1 reads SNHLY; CDR2 reads FYNNEI. The CDR3 extends over 14 amino acids. V was pared by 0 bases and J by 6 bases, with 12 bases between. The CDR3 protein is CASSEALGVSEQYF. Written as DNA, the CDR3 is TGTGCCAGCAGTGAAGCGCTTGGGGTGAGCGAGCAGTACTTC.

This chain connects TRBV30 to TRBJ1-5, with TRBD1 matching 7 bases. V gave up 5 bases and J gave up 4 bases; unmatched junction bases: 8. The CDR3 sequence is 14 residues long. Germline loops: CDR1 GTSNPN, CDR2 SVGIG (reference sequence). The CDR3, as DNA: TGTGCCTGGGTAAGACAGGGCCGAAATCAGCCCCAGCATTTT. Protein sequence: CAWVRQGRNQPQHF.

The J gene is TRBJ2-3, the V gene TRBV7-9; D perhaps matches TRBD2 (7 bases). This CDR3 is built from 14 residues. V gave up 6 bases and J gave up 3 bases, with 13 bases separating them. In germline, CDR1 is SEHNR, CDR2 FQNEAQ (reference sequence). The CDR3 coding sequence is TGTGCCAGCAGGCGCGGGGGCGGGACAGATACGCAGTATTTT. Its protein product is CASRRGGGTDTQYF.

The chain uses TRBV11-3 and TRBJ2-7, with D hard to call. CDR3 length: 12 residues. The germline V gene has CDR1 SGHNT and CDR2 YENEEA. The V end was cut by 0 bases, the J end by 2 bases, with 2 bases between. This CDR3 is CASSLEPYEQYF. In nucleotides, the CDR3 is TGTGCCAGCAGCTTAGAACCCTACGAGCAGTACTTC.

The gene calls are TRBV6-1 and TRBJ1-2; possible D gene TRBD1, 6 bases. With 1 base removed from V and 6 bases from J, the gap between germline ends came to 15 bases. The germline V gene encodes CDR1 MNHNS and CDR2 SASEGT. This CDR3 is 15 amino acids long. This CDR3 is CASSEDGGRADGYTF. The CDR3 region has the DNA TGTGCCAGCAGTGAAGACGGGGGCAGGGCGGATGGCTACACCTTC.

The chain links TRBV5-1 to TRBJ2-5; D gene uncertain. This CDR3 is built from 14 residues. The ends were cut back, 4 bases at V and 1 base at J, with 11 bases in the middle. CDR1 SGHRS and CDR2 YFSETQ come from the germline V gene. In nucleotides, the CDR3 is TGCGCCAGCAGCCGGATAGGGTCCCAAGAGACCCAGTACTTC. Translating gives CASSRIGSQETQYF.

This clone was observed once. J is TRBJ1-2 and V is TRBV7-9, with 8 bases aligning to TRBD1. Trimming took 2 bases from V and 0 from J; bases not matched to a gene: 5. The V gene's germline CDR1 is SEHNR and CDR2 FQNEAQ (reference sequence). CDR3 size: 16 residues. DNA of the CDR3: TGTGCCAGCAGCTTAAGGACAGGGTTCTCTAACTATGGCTACACCTTC. It codes for CASSLRTGFSNYGYTF.

J is TRBJ1-2 and V is TRBV23-1, with a weak D call TRBD1 (6 bases). TRBV23-1 is treated as an ORF (open reading frame) with a function not yet certain. The CDR3 contains 15 residues. The V and J ends lost 0 bases and 4 bases respectively, with 12 bases between them. This chain's CDR3 is CASSQSNREGYGYTF. Written as DNA, the CDR3 is TGCGCCAGCAGTCAATCGAACAGGGAGGGCTATGGCTACACCTTC.

The V call is TRBV4-1, the J call TRBJ2-7; tentatively, D is TRBD2 (7 bases). This CDR3 is 14 amino acids long. V lost 2 bases, J lost 4 bases, and 12 bases lay in between. Germline CDR1 MGHRA, CDR2 YSYEKL. This CDR3 is CASSQTGGPYEQYF. DNA of the CDR3: TGCGCCAGCAGCCAAACGGGGGGCCCATACGAGCAGTACTTC.